The rows below give T cell receptor beta chains drawn from one sample of a study of CD8 T cells in ankylosing spondylitis. Using its own MiXCR run on the 5' RACE reads, TCRdb lists one record per CDR3 protein. The table lists a few hundred thousand distinct CDR3 sequences, around 20% of them singletons. Sample: blood, either unsorted or a sorted T cell fraction (not recorded which). These TCRs come from a male donor with ankylosing spondylitis or in good health (not recorded which). Each CDR3 is given with its conserved first and last residue. The D gene is left open where the match is weak. Clone size is shown for a subset of rows, as once, few, many or a class of expanded clone.

cdr3_aa: CASSRGQDSPLHF
cdr3_nt: TGTGCCAGCAGCCGTGGACAGGATTCACCCCTCCACTTT
clone_size: NA
v_call: TRBV7-9
j_call: TRBJ1-6
d_call: TRBD1

cdr3_aa: CSAIGLREAGANVLTF
cdr3_nt: TGCAGTGCTATTGGGTTGAGGGAAGCTGGGGCCAACGTCCTGACTTTC
clone_size: NA
v_call: TRBV20-1
j_call: TRBJ2-6
d_call: NA

cdr3_aa: CASTLGKNTEAFF
cdr3_nt: TGTGCCAGCACTTTGGGGAAGAACACTGAAGCTTTCTTT
clone_size: many
v_call: TRBV12-3/TRBV12-4
j_call: TRBJ1-1
d_call: NA

cdr3_aa: CASSPLTSSNEQFF
cdr3_nt: TGTGCCAGTAGTCCTCTGACTAGCTCGAATGAGCAGTTCTTC
clone_size: once
v_call: TRBV19
j_call: TRBJ2-1
d_call: TRBD2

cdr3_aa: CASSSRDFRGTDTQYF
cdr3_nt: TGTGCCAGCAGTTCTAGGGACTTCCGGGGCACAGATACGCAGTATTTT
clone_size: NA
v_call: TRBV28
j_call: TRBJ2-3
d_call: NA

cdr3_aa: CASSEGRGLGYTF
cdr3_nt: TGTGCCAGCAGCGAGGGGAGGGGGCTTGGCTACACCTTC
clone_size: NA
v_call: TRBV7-9
j_call: TRBJ1-2
d_call: TRBD1

cdr3_aa: CASSPSGAAQETQYF
cdr3_nt: TGTGCCAGCAGCCCCAGTGGGGCGGCTCAAGAGACCCAGTACTTC
clone_size: NA
v_call: TRBV28
j_call: TRBJ2-5
d_call: NA

cdr3_aa: CASRSLSGLDF
cdr3_nt: TGTGCCAGCAGATCTTTGTCCGGGCTGGATTTC
clone_size: many
v_call: TRBV12-3/TRBV12-4
j_call: TRBJ2-1
d_call: NA

cdr3_aa: CASSLGPRAEAFF
cdr3_nt: TGTGCCAGCAGCCTGGGACCCCGTGCTGAAGCTTTCTTT
clone_size: few
v_call: TRBV12-3/TRBV12-4
j_call: TRBJ1-1
d_call: NA

cdr3_aa: CASSPRLAGIQETQYF
cdr3_nt: TGTGCCAGCAGCCCACGACTAGCGGGGATCCAAGAGACCCAGTACTTC
clone_size: NA
v_call: TRBV7-2
j_call: TRBJ2-5
d_call: TRBD2

cdr3_aa: CASTKYRGKADTQYF
cdr3_nt: TGTGCCAGCACCAAGTACAGGGGTAAAGCAGATACGCAGTATTTT
clone_size: once
v_call: TRBV7-8
j_call: TRBJ2-3
d_call: TRBD1

cdr3_aa: CASSVAQGMETQYF
cdr3_nt: TGTGCCAGCAGCGTCGCACAGGGTATGGAGACCCAGTACTTC
clone_size: NA
v_call: TRBV9
j_call: TRBJ2-5
d_call: NA

cdr3_aa: CASSPSGQNTGELFF
cdr3_nt: TGTGCCAGCTCACCATCAGGACAGAACACCGGGGAGCTGTTTTTT
clone_size: NA
v_call: TRBV18
j_call: TRBJ2-2
d_call: NA

cdr3_aa: CASAFPGTGLNEQFF
cdr3_nt: TGTGCCAGCGCATTCCCCGGGACAGGGCTGAATGAGCAGTTCTTC
clone_size: few
v_call: TRBV12-3/TRBV12-4
j_call: TRBJ2-1
d_call: TRBD1

cdr3_aa: CASSALINTGANVLTF
cdr3_nt: TGCGCCAGCAGTGCCCTGATAAACACTGGGGCCAACGTCCTGACTTTC
clone_size: few
v_call: TRBV5-1
j_call: TRBJ2-6
d_call: NA

cdr3_aa: CASSHPTGGYEKLFF
cdr3_nt: TGCGCCAGCAGCCACCCGACAGGGGGATATGAAAAACTGTTTTTT
clone_size: few
v_call: TRBV4-1
j_call: TRBJ1-4
d_call: TRBD1

cdr3_aa: CASSSQGGGQPQHF
cdr3_nt: TGTGCCAGCAGTTCCCAGGGGGGGGGTCAGCCCCAGCATTTT
clone_size: few
v_call: TRBV6-5
j_call: TRBJ1-5
d_call: TRBD1

cdr3_aa: CASSLVGTSGVSFNEQFF
cdr3_nt: TGCGCCAGCAGCTTGGTAGGGACTAGCGGGGTTTCATTTAATGAGCAGTTCTTC
clone_size: few
v_call: TRBV5-1
j_call: TRBJ2-1
d_call: TRBD2

cdr3_aa: CASSQVQGRQEAQYF
cdr3_nt: TGTGCCAGCAGCCAAGTTCAGGGGCGGCAAGAGGCCCAGTACTTC
clone_size: NA
v_call: TRBV3-1
j_call: TRBJ2-5
d_call: NA

cdr3_aa: CASSLMGGRTDTQYF
cdr3_nt: TGCGCCAGCAGCTTGATGGGGGGGAGGACAGATACGCAGTATTTT
clone_size: NA
v_call: TRBV5-1
j_call: TRBJ2-3
d_call: TRBD2

cdr3_aa: CASSPSEGGSYGYTF
cdr3_nt: TGTGCCAGCAGCCCCTCCGAGGGTGGATCCTATGGCTACACCTTC
clone_size: once
v_call: TRBV7-9
j_call: TRBJ1-2
d_call: NA

cdr3_aa: CASSLWGTQETQYF
cdr3_nt: TGCGCCAGCAGCTTGTGGGGAACCCAAGAGACCCAGTACTTC
clone_size: few
v_call: TRBV5-1
j_call: TRBJ2-5
d_call: NA

cdr3_aa: CASSAGQKNIQYF
cdr3_nt: TGCGCCAGCAGCGCGGGACAGAAAAACATTCAGTACTTC
clone_size: few
v_call: TRBV5-1
j_call: TRBJ2-4
d_call: NA

cdr3_aa: CASSEGQGAFNSPLHF
cdr3_nt: TGTGCCAGCAGTGAGGGACAGGGAGCCTTTAATTCACCCCTCCACTTT
clone_size: NA
v_call: TRBV6-1
j_call: TRBJ1-6
d_call: TRBD1

cdr3_aa: CASIGTGPQPQHF
cdr3_nt: TGTGCCAGTATCGGGACAGGGCCTCAGCCCCAGCATTTT
clone_size: NA
v_call: TRBV19
j_call: TRBJ1-5
d_call: TRBD1

cdr3_aa: CAITFALAGGPSSTDTQYF
cdr3_nt: TGTGCCATCACTTTCGCCCTAGCGGGGGGGCCTTCTAGCACAGATACGCAGTATTTT
clone_size: NA
v_call: TRBV6-4
j_call: TRBJ2-3
d_call: TRBD2

cdr3_aa: CASSYLGLATGELFF
cdr3_nt: TGTGCCAGCAGTTACCTGGGACTAGCGACCGGGGAGCTGTTTTTT
clone_size: few
v_call: TRBV6-2/TRBV6-3
j_call: TRBJ2-2
d_call: TRBD2

cdr3_aa: CAISESQTSGYNEQFF
cdr3_nt: TGTGCCATCAGTGAGTCACAGACTAGCGGTTACAATGAGCAGTTCTTC
clone_size: NA
v_call: TRBV10-3
j_call: TRBJ2-1
d_call: TRBD2

cdr3_aa: CASNPDVLEYGYTF
cdr3_nt: TGTGCCAGCAACCCGGACGTATTAGAGTATGGCTACACCTTC
clone_size: few
v_call: TRBV6-1
j_call: TRBJ1-2
d_call: NA

cdr3_aa: CASSLSAEEETQYF
cdr3_nt: TGCGCCAGCAGCTTGTCGGCAGAGGAAGAGACCCAGTACTTC
clone_size: NA
v_call: TRBV5-1
j_call: TRBJ2-5
d_call: NA

cdr3_aa: CSVVGGTEAFF
cdr3_nt: TGCAGCGTTGTGGGGGGCACTGAAGCTTTCTTT
clone_size: few
v_call: TRBV29-1
j_call: TRBJ1-1
d_call: NA

cdr3_aa: CASSLSGEPQHF
cdr3_nt: TGTGCCAGCAGTTTATCCGGAGAGCCCCAGCATTTT
clone_size: many
v_call: TRBV28
j_call: TRBJ1-5
d_call: NA

cdr3_aa: CASSERGGWTGELFF
cdr3_nt: TGTGCCAGCAGCGAGCGGGGGGGTTGGACCGGGGAGCTGTTTTTT
clone_size: few
v_call: TRBV9
j_call: TRBJ2-2
d_call: TRBD2

cdr3_aa: CASSQEGWTGYTGELFF
cdr3_nt: TGTGCCAGCAGCCAAGAAGGTTGGACAGGATACACCGGGGAGCTGTTTTTT
clone_size: NA
v_call: TRBV14
j_call: TRBJ2-2
d_call: TRBD1

cdr3_aa: CATSVRQGMEDTQYF
cdr3_nt: TGTGCCACCAGTGTCCGACAGGGAATGGAGGATACGCAGTATTTT
clone_size: NA
v_call: TRBV24-1
j_call: TRBJ2-3
d_call: TRBD1

cdr3_aa: CASSFVTGRSRGNEQFF
cdr3_nt: TGCGCCAGCAGCTTTGTAACAGGGAGGAGTCGAGGCAATGAGCAGTTCTTC
clone_size: few
v_call: TRBV5-1
j_call: TRBJ2-1
d_call: NA

cdr3_aa: CASSDSAQETQYF
cdr3_nt: TGTGCCAGCAGCGACAGTGCTCAAGAGACCCAGTACTTC
clone_size: many
v_call: TRBV27
j_call: TRBJ2-5
d_call: NA

cdr3_aa: CSARDPTGFDNQPQHF
cdr3_nt: TGCAGTGCTAGAGACCCAACAGGGTTTGACAATCAGCCCCAGCATTTT
clone_size: NA
v_call: TRBV20-1
j_call: TRBJ1-5
d_call: NA

cdr3_aa: CAWRVLAGDSDEQFF
cdr3_nt: TGTGCCTGGAGGGTCCTAGCGGGAGATAGCGATGAGCAGTTCTTC
clone_size: few
v_call: TRBV30
j_call: TRBJ2-1
d_call: TRBD2

cdr3_aa: CSARALQENQPQHF
cdr3_nt: TGCAGTGCTAGAGCGCTGCAGGAGAATCAGCCCCAGCATTTT
clone_size: many
v_call: TRBV20-1
j_call: TRBJ1-5
d_call: NA

cdr3_aa: CSARGGTNEKLFF
cdr3_nt: TGCAGTGCTAGGGGCGGAACTAATGAAAAACTGTTTTTT
clone_size: NA
v_call: TRBV20-1
j_call: TRBJ1-4
d_call: NA

cdr3_aa: CASSETGFQETQYF
cdr3_nt: TGTGCCAGCAGTGAAACAGGGTTCCAAGAGACCCAGTACTTC
clone_size: few
v_call: TRBV25-1
j_call: TRBJ2-5
d_call: NA

cdr3_aa: CAIRSDRAGETQYF
cdr3_nt: TGTGCCATCAGATCGGACAGGGCGGGGGAGACCCAGTACTTC
clone_size: NA
v_call: TRBV10-3
j_call: TRBJ2-5
d_call: TRBD1

cdr3_aa: CASSLIQNVNQPQHF
cdr3_nt: TGCGCCAGCAGCTTGATACAGAATGTCAATCAGCCCCAGCATTTT
clone_size: NA
v_call: TRBV5-1
j_call: TRBJ1-5
d_call: NA

cdr3_aa: CASSLLSGEGYGYTF
cdr3_nt: TGTGCCAGCAGTTTATTGTCAGGGGAGGGCTATGGCTACACCTTC
clone_size: NA
v_call: TRBV12-3/TRBV12-4
j_call: TRBJ1-2
d_call: NA

cdr3_aa: CASSQELAHLYNEQFF
cdr3_nt: TGTGCCAGCAGCCAAGAACTAGCTCACCTTTACAATGAGCAGTTCTTC
clone_size: few
v_call: TRBV3-1
j_call: TRBJ2-1
d_call: NA

cdr3_aa: CASGVPGELFF
cdr3_nt: TGTGCCAGCGGTGTTCCCGGGGAGCTGTTTTTT
clone_size: few
v_call: TRBV7-9
j_call: TRBJ2-2
d_call: NA